A single sample is the source of the 27 T cell receptor beta chains below, sequenced in a study of a mutant IDH1 vaccine in newly diagnosed glioma. Stated time point: week 47, end of study. Doses of 300 ug of mutant IDH1 20-mer peptide were given with topical imiquimod. The table came from immunoSEQ multiplex PCR; TCRdb's copy has only in-frame clones and leaves some out. The data contain around 30,000 clones, around 87% of them singletons. Their specific antigens are unknown. Sequenced material: PBMCs, taken from a glioma patient whose treatment included an IDH1 peptide vaccine. The source of these receptors is a woman in her 30s with glioma.

This rearrangement joins TRBV7-7 to TRBJ2-5; 13 nucleotides agree with TRBD2. The ends lost 1 base at V and 10 bases at J; junction bases unmatched: 6. CDR1 and CDR2 (germline): SSHAT, FNYEAQ (reference sequence). The CDR3 spans 15 residues. CDR3 sequence: CASSLELAGGPVQYF. In nucleotides, the CDR3 is TGTGCCAGCAGCTTAGAACTAGCGGGGGGGCCTGTCCAGTACTTC. The entire variable domain, with the rest obtained from reference TRBV7-7 and TRBJ2-5, is as follows: GAGVSQSPRYKVTKRGQDVTLRCDPISSHATLYWYQQALGQGPEFLTYFNYEAQPDKSGLPSDRFSAERPEGSISTLTIQRTEQRDSAMYRCASSLELAGGPVQYFGPGTRLLVL.

This clone appeared once. The rearrangement joins TRBV9 to TRBJ2-7; no definite D call. From germline, CDR1 is SGDLS and CDR2 YYNGEE. Trimming shortened V by 0 bases and J by 5 bases, and 9 bases separated the two germline ends. The CDR3 spans 13 residues. The CDR3 DNA reads as TGTGCCAGCAGCGTAGAAGGGAAGGACGAGCAGTACTTC. This sequence encodes CASSVEGKDEQYF.

The chain employs TRBV5-4 and TRBJ1-1, with 7 bases aligning to TRBD1. The V gene's germline CDR1 is SGHNT and CDR2 YYREEE (reference sequence). J gave up 7 bases and V 4 bases, and 4 bases lay outside the gene matches. The CDR3 extends over 12 amino acids. CDR3 nucleotide sequence: TGTGCCAGCAGCAAAGGGACAGTTGAAGCTTTCTTT. It yields the protein CASSKGTVEAFF. Supplemented by reference TRBV5-4 and TRBJ1-1, the full variable domain reads ETGVTQSPTHLIKTRGQQVTLRCSSQSGHNTVSWYQQALGQGPQFIFQYYREEENGRGNFPPRFSGLQFPNYSSELNVNALELDDSALYLCASSKGTVEAFFGQGTRLTVV.

The CDR3 region is CASSPGQAGGYGYTF. In DNA form, the CDR3 reads TGTGCCAGCAGCCCCGGACAGGCGGGGGGATATGGCTACACCTTC. V usage is TRBV6-5 and J usage is TRBJ1-2, with 7 positions matching TRBD1. The CDR3 spans 15 residues. Losses at the gene ends were 6 bases for V and 5 bases for J; bases not matched to a gene: 12. In germline, CDR1 is MNHEY, CDR2 SVGAGI.

The rearrangement joins TRBV10-3 to TRBJ2-1; 10 bases match TRBD2. CDR1 and CDR2 from the germline V gene are ENHRY and SYGVKD. V dropped 0 bases and J dropped 5; count of bases not matched to a gene: 13. The CDR3 contains 19 residues. In DNA, the CDR3 is TGTGCCATCAGTGAGTCGCTGGGGGCAACTAGCGGGGAGAACAATGAGCAGTTCTTC. This encodes CAISESLGATSGENNEQFF.

The sample holds a few counts of this clone. The chain employs TRBV7-8 and TRBJ1-5; D might be TRBD1 (5 bases). The CDR3 is made up of 15 amino acids. The V end was cut by 2 bases, the J end by 9 bases, with 17 bases between. Germline loops: CDR1 SGHVS, CDR2 FQNEAQ. As DNA, the CDR3 is TGTGCCAGCAGCTTACACCAGGGTCCCTCCTGGCCCCAGCATTTT. It codes for CASSLHQGPSWPQHF.

The J gene is TRBJ1-5, the V gene TRBV6-6; the match to TRBD1 covers 10 bases. CDR3 length equals 14 residues. The V gene end was trimmed by 7 bases and the J gene end by 6 bases; junction bases not matched to a gene: 6. Germline lookup yields CDR1 MNHNY and CDR2 SVGAGI (reference sequence). The CDR3 nucleotides are TGTGCCAGCAAAGGACAGGGGGTAGTTCAGCCCCAGCATTTT. Encoded protein: CASKGQGVVQPQHF.

This chain joins TRBV7-2 and TRBJ1-3, with a possible D match to TRBD1 (6 bases). The CDR3 runs 17 residues. The V end was cut by 5 bases, the J end by 0 bases, with 17 bases between. Germline CDR1 SGHTA, CDR2 FQGNSA. Written as DNA, the CDR3 is TGTGCCAGCAGCCCAGTCCCGGGACACTTCTCTGGAAACACCATATATTTT. Its translation is CASSPVPGHFSGNTIYF.

The CDR3 coding sequence is TGTGCCTGGAGTAGGGGCGAGCAGTACTTC. Translating it yields CAWSRGEQYF. V and J are TRBV30 and TRBJ2-7; possible D gene TRBD1, 5 bases. The V and J ends lost 2 bases and 6 bases respectively, with 5 bases between them. CDR3 length equals 10 residues. Germline-derived CDR1 and CDR2 are GTSNPN and SVGIG (reference sequence).

This sequence joins TRBV10-3 and TRBJ2-1, with 8 nucleotides matching TRBD2. The CDR3 extends over 22 amino acids. V trimming: 2 bases; J trimming: 0 bases; junction bases outside the gene matches: 21. Germline V gives CDR1 ENHRY, CDR2 SYGVKD. CDR3 protein: CAISEPLPLQRGPMGSYNEQFF. The CDR3, as DNA: TGTGCCATCAGTGAGCCCCTACCCCTCCAGCGGGGGCCGATGGGCTCCTACAATGAGCAGTTCTTC.

V gene TRBV6-1 combines with J gene TRBJ2-5, with 7 bases identical to TRBD2. The germline gives CDR1 MNHNS, CDR2 SASEGT. There are 14 residues in the CDR3. Losses at the gene ends were 10 bases for V and 1 base for J; bases not matched to a gene: 9. The CDR3, as DNA: TGTGCCACCGTTGAGGCGGGGGTCCAAGAGACCCAGTACTTC. It encodes CATVEAGVQETQYF.

By proportion, this clone is medium-sized. Here the CDR3 DNA reads TGTGCCAGCAGTATCCTCACCGGGGAGCTGTTTTTT. Residues: CASSILTGELFF. The chain combines TRBV27 with TRBJ2-2; no clear D gene. With 5 bases removed from V and 4 bases from J, the gap between germline ends came to 5 bases. The CDR3 sequence is 12 residues long. The germline CDR1 and CDR2 sequences are MNHEY and SMNVEV (reference sequence).

This clone was seen just once. This chain links TRBV5-1 with TRBJ2-1; TRBD2 might be the D (6 bases). The germline V gene encodes CDR1 SGHRS and CDR2 YFSETQ. Deletions cut 0 bases from V and 7 bases from J, with 11 bases between. This CDR3 region has 14 residues. The CDR3 loop reads CASSLVLAANEQFF. Here the CDR3 DNA reads TGCGCCAGCAGCTTGGTGTTAGCGGCGAATGAGCAGTTCTTC.

The chain recombines TRBV4-2 with TRBJ1-2; maybe TRBD1 (6 bases). The V gene lost 3 bases and the J gene lost 3 bases, with 11 bases spanning the gap. The CDR3 sequence is 14 residues long. Germline V gene data show CDR1 as LGHNA and CDR2 as YNFKEQ. The CDR3 sequence: CASSHAGTYYGYTF. The CDR3 DNA is TGTGCCAGCAGCCATGCCGGGACATACTATGGCTACACCTTC.

CDR3 bases: TGTGCCAGCAGCCACGCCTCGAAGCCCAATTCACCCCTCCACTTT. It translates to CASSHASKPNSPLHF. The gene calls are TRBV5-4 and TRBJ1-6; D unresolved. This CDR3 has 15 residues. The germline V and J ends were trimmed by 4 bases and 7 bases, with 15 bases remaining between them. Germline V gene data show CDR1 as SGHNT and CDR2 as YYREEE (reference sequence).

The gene calls are TRBV2 and TRBJ1-1; maybe TRBD1 (5 bases). CDR3 length: 15 amino acids. The germline V and J ends were trimmed by 2 bases and 9 bases, with 19 bases remaining between them. From germline, CDR1 is SNHLY and CDR2 FYNNEI. The DNA for the CDR3 is TGTGCCAGCAGTGAAATGTATCGGACACGCTTTCAAGCTTTCTTT. Amino acid sequence: CASSEMYRTRFQAFF. Full variable domain (outside the CDR3, taken from reference TRBV2 and TRBJ1-1): EPEVTQTPSHQVTQMGQEVILRCVPISNHLYFYWYRQILGQKVEFLVSFYNNEISEKSEIFDDQFSVERPDGSNFTLKIRSTKLEDSAMYFCASSEMYRTRFQAFFGQGTRLTVV.

The chain couples TRBV7-6 to TRBJ1-6; maybe TRBD1 (5 bases). This CDR3 region has 13 residues. Trimming pared 8 bases from V and 7 bases from J, leaving 12 bases between. CDR1 and CDR2 from the germline V gene are SGHVS and FNYEAQ. DNA for the CDR3: TGTGCCAGCCGTACGGGGCTGAATTCACCCCTCCACTTT. It translates to CASRTGLNSPLHF. The full variable domain, rest sourced from reference TRBV7-6 and TRBJ1-6, is GAGVSQSPRYKVTKRGQDVALRCDPISGHVSLYWYRQALGQGPEFLTYFNYEAQQDKSGLPNDRFSAERPEGSISTLTIQRTEQRDSAMYRCASRTGLNSPLHFGNGTRLTVT.

This chain connects TRBV4-2 to TRBJ2-6; TRBD1 might be the D (6 bases). CDR3 size: 17 residues. Germline V gene sequence: CDR1 LGHNA, CDR2 YNFKEQ. Trimming took off 4 bases at V and 4 bases at J, with 17 bases between the two ends. The CDR3 nucleotides are TGTGCCAGCAGCCGGGATTGGGGGCTAGGCGGGGCCAACGTCCTGACTTTC. It encodes CASSRDWGLGGANVLTF.

This sequence joins TRBV5-6 and TRBJ1-3; possible D gene TRBD1, 6 bases. The CDR3 spans 16 residues. The germline CDR1 and CDR2 sequences are SGHDT and YYEEEE. Trimming pared 2 bases from V and 0 bases from J, leaving 12 bases between. DNA of the CDR3: TGTGCCAGCAGCTTTATCAGGGGTCTCTCTGGAAACACCATATATTTT. Amino acid sequence: CASSFIRGLSGNTIYF.

V is TRBV6-1 and J is TRBJ1-5; D uncertain. V was pared by 7 bases and J by 8 bases, with 12 bases between. The CDR3 consists of 12 residues. In germline, CDR1 is MNHNS, CDR2 SASEGT. In DNA form, the CDR3 reads TGTGCCAGCAATCCGCGATTGGAGCCCCAGCATTTT. Amino acids: CASNPRLEPQHF.

V and J are TRBV7-2 and TRBJ1-1; possible D gene TRBD1, 6 bases. The CDR3 length is 17 residues. With 5 bases removed from V and 1 base from J, the gap between germline ends came to 20 bases. The germline V gene encodes CDR1 SGHTA and CDR2 FQGNSA. The CDR3 DNA follows: TGTGCCAGCAGCACCCCACTGGGGCGGGGGCCGAACACTGAAGCTTTCTTT. It translates to CASSTPLGRGPNTEAFF.

The chain uses TRBV29-1 and TRBJ1-2; tentative D call: TRBD1 (6 bases). V lost 1 base and J 8 bases, leaving 11 bases between the germline ends. Germline V CDR1 and CDR2: SQVTM, ANQGSEA. This CDR3 comprises 12 residues. As DNA, the CDR3 is TGCAGCGTTGAAGGCCAGGGGCTGGGCTACACCTTC. Amino acids: CSVEGQGLGYTF. Full variable domain (missing parts from reference TRBV29-1 and TRBJ1-2): SAVISQKPSRDICQRGTSLTIQCQVDSQVTMMFWYRQQPGQSLTLIATANQGSEATYESGFVIDKFPISRPNLTFSTLTVSNMSPEDSSIYLCSVEGQGLGYTFGSGTRLTVV.

This clone was detected once. V and J are TRBV2 and TRBJ1-4, with D possibly being TRBD1 (5 bases). CDR3 length equals 19 residues. CDR1 is SNHLY and CDR2 is FYNNEI in the germline V gene. Trimming pared 4 bases from V and 0 bases from J, leaving 21 bases between. The CDR3 loop is CASSGASRGEVSTNEKLFF. The CDR3 coding sequence is TGTGCCAGCAGTGGGGCCTCTAGGGGAGAGGTCTCAACTAATGAAAAACTGTTTTTT.

The gene calls are TRBV9 and TRBJ2-1; 7 positions match TRBD2. The length of the CDR3 is 16 residues. Germline V gene lookup returns CDR1 SGDLS and CDR2 YYNGEE. V lost 4 bases and J lost 4; bases outside the gene matches: 11. CDR3 in amino acids: CASSHHAQRGYNEQFF. CDR3 bases: TGTGCCAGCAGCCATCATGCACAGCGGGGATACAATGAGCAGTTCTTC.

The genes are TRBV2 and TRBJ2-7; 10 positions match TRBD2. CDR1 is SNHLY, CDR2 FYNNEI, per germline. The CDR3 has 15 residues. V gave up 3 bases and J gave up 6 bases; unmatched junction bases: 8. This CDR3 is CASSEAAGGPGEQYF. DNA of the CDR3: TGTGCCAGCAGTGAGGCAGCGGGGGGGCCTGGCGAGCAGTACTTC.

V gene TRBV2 combines with J gene TRBJ2-5; TRBD2 matches at 8 bases. The length of the CDR3 is 15 residues. Looked up from germline, CDR1 is SNHLY and CDR2 is FYNNEI. V was clipped by 6 bases and J by 0 bases; unmatched bases: 6. The CDR3 reads CASSGGDGNQETQYF. The CDR3 nucleotides read TGTGCCAGCAGCGGGGGGGACGGAAACCAAGAGACCCAGTACTTC.

The chain combines TRBV6-6 with TRBJ1-4, with no clear D. With 7 bases removed from V and 0 bases from J, the gap between germline ends came to 9 bases. This CDR3 has 14 residues. Germline-derived CDR1 and CDR2 are MNHNY and SVGAGI (reference sequence). The CDR3 nucleotides are TGTGCCAGCACCAACAGTGCAACTAATGAAAAACTGTTTTTT. Translating gives CASTNSATNEKLFF.